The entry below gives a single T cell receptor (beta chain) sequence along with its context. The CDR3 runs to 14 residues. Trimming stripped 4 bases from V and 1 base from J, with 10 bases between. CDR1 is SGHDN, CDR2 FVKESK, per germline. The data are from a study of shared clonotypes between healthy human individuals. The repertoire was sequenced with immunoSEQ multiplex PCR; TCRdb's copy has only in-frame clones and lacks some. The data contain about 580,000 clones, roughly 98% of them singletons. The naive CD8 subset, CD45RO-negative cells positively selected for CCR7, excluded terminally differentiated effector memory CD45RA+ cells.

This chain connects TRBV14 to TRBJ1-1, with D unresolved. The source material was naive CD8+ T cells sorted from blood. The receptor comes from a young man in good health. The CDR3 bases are TGTGCCAGCAGCCGCTACAGAGGGAACACTGAAGCTTTCTTT. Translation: CASSRYRGNTEAFF.